This paragraph covers one TCR beta chain sequence. Its antigen is not known. Time point given: newly diagnosed, previously untreated cHL patient sample. Purification of CD4+ T cells from thawed PBMCs was achieved by magnetic negative selection. For comparison, PBMCs from newly diagnosed, untreated classical Hodgkin lymphoma were used. Sequenced by immunoSEQ multiplex PCR; TCRdb stores in-frame clones only, minus some. The top ten clones hold about 0.37% of a sample with more than 25,000 clones, more than 80% of them seen once. This entry belongs to a study of PD-1 blockade in classical Hodgkin lymphoma. Germline CDR1 MGHRA, CDR2 YSYEKL. Trimming took 5 bases from V and 4 from J; bases not matched to a gene: 12. This CDR3 is 17 amino acids long. Overall study results and limits: Newly diagnosed patients were reported to exhibit reduced baseline TCR diversity relative to healthy donors. Repertoire differences lack defined causes, possibly disease activity or prior therapy.

This rearrangement joins TRBV4-1 to TRBJ2-2, with TRBD2 matching 8 bases. The sequence came from a human donor with classical Hodgkin lymphoma. Material: CD4+ T cells from blood. CDR3 loop: CASSLRTSGGTTGELFF. Written as DNA, the CDR3 is TGCGCCAGCAGCTTAAGGACAAGCGGGGGCACCACCGGGGAGCTGTTTTTT.